What follows is one TCR beta chain and its context. Its cognate antigen has yet to be identified. There are no base qualities to consult, and no much larger clone falls within one base. Peripheral blood CD8+ and CD4+ T cells from healthy donors, Susac syndrome patients and multiple sclerosis patients were profiled using high-throughput TCR beta sequencing. The multiple sclerosis controls were treatment-naive patients whose relapsing-remitting disease, either stable or active, fulfilled the revised McDonald criteria. Bulk CD8+ and CD4+ T cells were purified by magnetic negative isolation, whereas CD8+ TEMRA cells were enriched by FACS. Blood was collected in EDTA tubes and processed within 24 hours, with PBMCs isolated through density gradient centrifugation. PBMCs intended for TCR sequencing were cryopreserved in liquid nitrogen and thawed later in a water bath at 37 degrees C. The sorted or isolated CD4+, CD8+ and CD8+ TEMRA cells had a purity of 90% or higher.

The sample comes from a study of CD8 T cells in Susac syndrome (dated by TCRdb to between 2017 and 2020). Turning to the overall study: Whether CD8+ T cell activation and differentiation in Susac syndrome was antigen driven was tested using repertoire sequencing. The clonality of the CD8+ T cell repertoire was compared across some eleven healthy donors, around 14 Susac syndrome patients and around 15 multiple sclerosis patients. Results and caveats for the whole study, not just this receptor: The study acknowledged that relatively few individuals were included in the TCR sequencing and HLA analysis.

V lost 0 bases and J lost 6 bases, and the count of bases not matched to a germline gene is 13. CDR1 DFQATT and CDR2 SNEGSKA are derived from the germline V gene (reference sequence). The cysteine opens and the phenylalanine closes a CDR3 of 17 amino acids. The read is trimmed to its CDR3 DNA, 51 bases read in frame from base 1. RNA was extracted with the RNeasy kit and roughly 0.45 to 1 ug was reverse transcribed using random hexamers. The immunoSEQ multiplex PCR assay, which covers 54 Vbeta and 13 Jbeta segments, was used to amplify TCR beta CDR3 regions. Bias from PCR amplification was corrected by using a synthetic template baseline for primer optimization and for computational correction. Per the source publication's procedure: Only productive sequences were kept, with reads annotated to V, D and J genes according to IMGT and analyzed in immunoSEQ Analyzer. Clonality was computed as one minus Shannon entropy normalized by log2 of the number of productive unique sequences. For each patient and control, public and private clones were evaluated within the 100 most prevalent clones. Clones were defined as Susac-specific when absent from the healthy and MS cohorts, from about 1,100 published viral clones and from other ImmuneACCESS disease sequences. The public reads were reprocessed in TCRdb via fastp at Q25 and MiXCR, keeping in-frame beta chains. Rows are unified per CDR3 protein, each entry keeping the most common DNA and genes. The V and J calls come from TCRdb's annotation, not from the publication. The sample records some 400,000 distinct CDR3 sequences, more than 70% of which are singletons. The ten largest make up approximately 0.12% of the sample.

This TCR was sampled from a human donor with multiple sclerosis. Material: CD8+ T cells from PBMCs. The chain employs TRBV20-1 and TRBJ2-1; 8 bases in the junction line up with TRBD1. The nucleotides read TGCAGTGCTAGAGATCCCGAGGGCAGGGGGCGCATCAATGAGCAGTTCTTC. Its coded protein is CSARDPEGRGRINEQFF.